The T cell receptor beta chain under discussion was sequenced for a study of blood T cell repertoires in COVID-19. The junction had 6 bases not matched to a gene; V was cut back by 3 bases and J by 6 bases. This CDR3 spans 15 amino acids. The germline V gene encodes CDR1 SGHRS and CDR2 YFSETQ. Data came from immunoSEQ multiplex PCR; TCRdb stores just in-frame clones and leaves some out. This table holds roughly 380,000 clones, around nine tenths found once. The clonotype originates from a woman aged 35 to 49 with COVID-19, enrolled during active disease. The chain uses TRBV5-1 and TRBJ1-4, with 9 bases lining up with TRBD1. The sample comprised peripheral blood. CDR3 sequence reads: CASSYLQGADEKLFF. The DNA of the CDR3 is TGCGCCAGCAGCTACCTACAGGGGGCCGATGAAAAACTGTTTTTT.